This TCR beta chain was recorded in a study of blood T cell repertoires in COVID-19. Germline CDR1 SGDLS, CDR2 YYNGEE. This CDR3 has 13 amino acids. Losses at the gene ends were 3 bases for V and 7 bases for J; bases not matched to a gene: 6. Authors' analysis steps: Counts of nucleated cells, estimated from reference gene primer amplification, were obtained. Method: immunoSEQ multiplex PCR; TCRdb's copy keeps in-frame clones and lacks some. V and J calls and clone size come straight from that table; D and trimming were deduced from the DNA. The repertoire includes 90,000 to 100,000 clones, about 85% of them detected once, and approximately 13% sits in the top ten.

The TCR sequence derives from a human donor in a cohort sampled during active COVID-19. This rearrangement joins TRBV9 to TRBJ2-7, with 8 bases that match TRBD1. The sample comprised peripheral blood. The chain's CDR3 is CASSELTGGEQYF. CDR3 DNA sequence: TGTGCCAGCAGCGAGCTCACAGGGGGGGAGCAGTACTTC.